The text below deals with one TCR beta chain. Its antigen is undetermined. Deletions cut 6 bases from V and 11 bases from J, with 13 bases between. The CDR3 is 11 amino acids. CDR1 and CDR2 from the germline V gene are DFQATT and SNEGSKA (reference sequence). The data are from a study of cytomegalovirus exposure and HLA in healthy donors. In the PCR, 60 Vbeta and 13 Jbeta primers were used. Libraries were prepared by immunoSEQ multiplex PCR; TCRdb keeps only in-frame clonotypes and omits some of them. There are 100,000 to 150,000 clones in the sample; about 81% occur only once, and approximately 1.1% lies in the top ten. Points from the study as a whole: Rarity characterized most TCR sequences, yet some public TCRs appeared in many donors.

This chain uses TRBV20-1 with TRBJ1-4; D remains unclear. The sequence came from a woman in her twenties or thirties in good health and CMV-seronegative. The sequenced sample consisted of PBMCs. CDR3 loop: CSAHDGEKLFF. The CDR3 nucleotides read TGCAGTGCCCACGACGGAGAGAAACTGTTTTTT.